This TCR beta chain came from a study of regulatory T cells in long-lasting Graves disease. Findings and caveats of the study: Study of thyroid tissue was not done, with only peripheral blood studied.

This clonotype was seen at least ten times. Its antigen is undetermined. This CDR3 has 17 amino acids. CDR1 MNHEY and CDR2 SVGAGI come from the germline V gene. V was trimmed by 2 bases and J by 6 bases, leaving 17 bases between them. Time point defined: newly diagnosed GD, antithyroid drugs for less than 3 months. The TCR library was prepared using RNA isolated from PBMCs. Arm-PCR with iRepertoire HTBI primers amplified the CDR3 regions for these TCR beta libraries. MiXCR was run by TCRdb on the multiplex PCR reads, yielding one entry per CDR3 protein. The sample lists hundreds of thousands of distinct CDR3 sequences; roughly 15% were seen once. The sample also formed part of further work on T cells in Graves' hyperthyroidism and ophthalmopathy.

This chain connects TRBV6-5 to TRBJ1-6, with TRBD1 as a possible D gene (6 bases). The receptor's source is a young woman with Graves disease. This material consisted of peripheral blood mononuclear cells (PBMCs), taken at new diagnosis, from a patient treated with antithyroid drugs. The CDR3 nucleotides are TGTGCCAGCAGTTACGGACGGGTAGGGGGTTCTAATTCACCCCTCCACTTT. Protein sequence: CASSYGRVGGSNSPLHF.